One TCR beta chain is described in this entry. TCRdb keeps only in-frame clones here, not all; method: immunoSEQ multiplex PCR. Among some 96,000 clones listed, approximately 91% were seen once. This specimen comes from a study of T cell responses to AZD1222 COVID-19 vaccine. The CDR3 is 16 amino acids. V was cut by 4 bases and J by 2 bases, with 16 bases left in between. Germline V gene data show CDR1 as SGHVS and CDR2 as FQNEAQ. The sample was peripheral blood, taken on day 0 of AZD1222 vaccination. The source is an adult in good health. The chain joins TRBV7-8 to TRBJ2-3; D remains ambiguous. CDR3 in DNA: TGTGCCAGCAGCTCCTCCGGGCCTACTTACACAGATACGCAGTATTTT. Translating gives CASSSSGPTYTDTQYF.